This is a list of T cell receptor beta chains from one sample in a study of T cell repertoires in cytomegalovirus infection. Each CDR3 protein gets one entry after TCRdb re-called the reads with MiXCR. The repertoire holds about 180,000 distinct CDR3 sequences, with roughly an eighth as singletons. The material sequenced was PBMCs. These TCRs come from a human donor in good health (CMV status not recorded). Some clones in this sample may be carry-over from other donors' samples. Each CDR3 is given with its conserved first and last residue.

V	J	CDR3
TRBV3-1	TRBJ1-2	CASSPGTVTNYGYTF
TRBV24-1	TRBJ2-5	CATSERGPSGETQYF
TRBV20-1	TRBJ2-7	CSARRGGRYEQYF
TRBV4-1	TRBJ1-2	CASSYREYYGYTF
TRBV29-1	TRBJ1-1	CSVGASGLGTEAFF
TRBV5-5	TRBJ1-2	CASSSPGQSSVVYGFTF
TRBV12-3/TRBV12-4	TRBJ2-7	CASRGPSSYEQYF
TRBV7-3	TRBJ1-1	CASSPPMDILMNTEAFF
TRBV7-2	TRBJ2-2	CASSFERTGELFF
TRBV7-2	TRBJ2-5	CASSLEGPQETQYF
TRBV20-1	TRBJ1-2	CSASLYVTDGYTF
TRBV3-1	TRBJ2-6	CASSQMTGRGANVLTF
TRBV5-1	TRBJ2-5	CASSFTGVAETQYF
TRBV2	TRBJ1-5	CASRGDADQPQHF
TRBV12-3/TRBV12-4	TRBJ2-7	CASSFQGMSSYEQYF
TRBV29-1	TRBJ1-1	CSVPGTGNRNTEAFF
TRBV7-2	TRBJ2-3	CASRRGGRTDTQYF
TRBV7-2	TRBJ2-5	CASSFRGPKYQETQYF